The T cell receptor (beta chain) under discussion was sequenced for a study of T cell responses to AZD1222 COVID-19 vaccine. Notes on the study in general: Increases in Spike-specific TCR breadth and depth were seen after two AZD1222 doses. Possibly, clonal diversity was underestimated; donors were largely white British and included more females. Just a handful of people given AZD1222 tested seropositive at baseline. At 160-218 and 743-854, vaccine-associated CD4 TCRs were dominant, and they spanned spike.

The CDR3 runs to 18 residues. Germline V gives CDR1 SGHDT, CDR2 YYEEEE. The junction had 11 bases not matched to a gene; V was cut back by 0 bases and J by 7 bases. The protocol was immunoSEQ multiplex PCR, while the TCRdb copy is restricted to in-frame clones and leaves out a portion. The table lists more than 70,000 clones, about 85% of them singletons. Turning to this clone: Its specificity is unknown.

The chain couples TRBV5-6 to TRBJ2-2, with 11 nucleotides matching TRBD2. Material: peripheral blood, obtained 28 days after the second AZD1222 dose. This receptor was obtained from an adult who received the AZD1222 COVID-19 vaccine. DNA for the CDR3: TGTGCCAGCAGCTTGGCCAGAGTAGCGGGAGGGCCTGTCGGGGAGCTGTTTTTT. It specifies CASSLARVAGGPVGELFF.